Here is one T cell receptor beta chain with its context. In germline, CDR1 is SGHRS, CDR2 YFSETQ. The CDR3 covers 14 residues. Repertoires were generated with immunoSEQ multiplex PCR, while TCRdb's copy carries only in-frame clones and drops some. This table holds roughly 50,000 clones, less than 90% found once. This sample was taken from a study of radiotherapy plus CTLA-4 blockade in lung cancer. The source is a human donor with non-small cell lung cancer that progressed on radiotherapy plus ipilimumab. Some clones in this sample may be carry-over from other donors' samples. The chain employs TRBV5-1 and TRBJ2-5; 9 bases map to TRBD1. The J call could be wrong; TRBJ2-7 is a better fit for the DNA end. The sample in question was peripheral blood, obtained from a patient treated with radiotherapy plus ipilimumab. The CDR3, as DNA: TGCGCCAGCAGCCGACTGGGACAGGGTGTCGAGCAGTACTTC. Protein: CASSRLGQGVEQYF.